A single sample is the source of the 20 T cell receptor beta chains below, sequenced in a study of regulatory T cells in long-lasting Graves disease. Time point in this sample: newly diagnosed GD, antithyroid drugs for less than 3 months. Construction of the TCR library relied on RNA isolated from PBMCs. Library construction for TCR beta used iRepertoire HTBI primers and Arm-PCR of CDR3 regions. Each CDR3 protein is one row after TCRdb ran MiXCR on the multiplex PCR reads. The sample includes 350,000 to 550,000 distinct CDR3 sequences, roughly 15% of them seen just once. The sample was also linked to a second study, of T cells in Graves' hyperthyroidism and ophthalmopathy.

Sample: peripheral blood mononuclear cells (PBMCs), taken at new diagnosis, from a patient treated with antithyroid drugs. Receptors were obtained from a woman aged 18-29 years with Graves disease.

The table lists this clonotype with many counts. The V call is TRBV5-1, the J call TRBJ2-7; tentatively, D is TRBD1 (6 bases). Germline CDR1 and CDR2: SGHRS and YFSETQ. V was clipped by 0 bases and J by 2 bases, with 18 bases between them. This CDR3 contains 17 residues. This CDR3 is CASSLGDKEGPTYEQYF. The CDR3 DNA sequence: TGCGCCAGCAGCTTGGGGGACAAAGAGGGGCCCACCTACGAGCAGTACTTC.

This clonotype has just a few counts. This sequence joins TRBV7-9 and TRBJ1-1; D is unclear. Germline V CDR1 and CDR2: SEHNR, FQNEAQ (reference sequence). Trimming shortened V by 1 base and J by 2 bases, and 11 bases separated the two germline ends. The CDR3 spans 15 residues. CDR3 amino acids: CASSLVLQINTEAFF. The CDR3 DNA reads as TGTGCCAGCAGCTTAGTCCTACAAATAAACACTGAAGCTTTCTTT.

This clonotype was seen ten or more times. This chain joins TRBV28 and TRBJ1-5, with D unclear. CDR1 is MDHEN, CDR2 SYDVKM, per germline. The CDR3 consists of 17 residues. V gave up 5 bases and J gave up 2 bases, with 19 bases separating them. Here the CDR3 DNA reads TGTGCCAGCAGTCTCAACGTCGGATTTGGGGGCAATCAGCCCCAGCATTTT. This sequence encodes CASSLNVGFGGNQPQHF.

This clonotype was seen at least ten times. This chain connects TRBV3-1 to TRBJ2-1; the D is unclear. Germline loops: CDR1 LGHDT, CDR2 YNNKEL (reference sequence). The CDR3 covers 14 residues. V was clipped by 1 base and J by 6 bases, with 10 bases between them. CDR3 nucleotides: TGTGCCAGCAGCCAAGGGTCCACGTTCAATGAGCAGTTCTTC. This encodes CASSQGSTFNEQFF.

The chain is built from TRBV20-1 and TRBJ2-2; the D gene is possibly TRBD2 (5 bases). The V end lost 4 bases, the J end lost 0 bases, and 6 bases lay between the germline ends. CDR1 and CDR2 (germline): DFQATT, SNEGSKA (reference sequence). CDR3 length: 13 amino acids. This CDR3 reads CSATAANTGELFF. The CDR3, as DNA: TGCAGTGCTACAGCGGCGAACACCGGGGAGCTGTTTTTT.

This clonotype was seen at least ten times. The gene calls are TRBV9 and TRBJ2-5; 9 nucleotides match TRBD1. Germline V gene data show CDR1 as SGDLS and CDR2 as YYNGEE. The CDR3 covers 16 residues. The ends lost 4 bases at V and 5 bases at J; junction bases unmatched: 12. CDR3 sequence: CASSSSGTGMPETQYF. The CDR3 DNA follows: TGTGCCAGCAGCTCCTCCGGGACAGGGATGCCGGAGACCCAGTACTTC.

This clonotype came up many times. The rearrangement links TRBV2 to TRBJ1-6; perhaps TRBD1 as D (6 bases). V lost 3 bases and J 9 bases, leaving 12 bases between the germline ends. Germline V gene sequence: CDR1 SNHLY, CDR2 FYNNEI. This CDR3 has 14 residues. The CDR3 is CASSESRGGSPLHF. CDR3 in DNA: TGTGCCAGCAGTGAGAGCAGGGGAGGTTCACCCCTCCACTTT.

A note on this clonotype: A read error may be the cause here, since a much bigger clone is one base away. V is TRBV5-1 and J is TRBJ2-7; D gene unclear. From germline, CDR1 is SGHRS and CDR2 YFSETQ. V gave up 3 bases and J gave up 2 bases, with 9 bases separating them. This CDR3 contains 13 residues. The CDR3: CASSSIGPYEQYF. The CDR3 nucleotides are TGCGCCAGCAGCTCGATAGGTCCCTACGAGCAGTACTTC.

The V and J genes are TRBV19 and TRBJ1-1, with a tentative D call TRBD1 (5 bases). The CDR3 is 14 residues long. V was pared by 3 bases and J by 5 bases, with 13 bases between. Germline V CDR1 and CDR2: LNHDA, SQIVND (reference sequence). The CDR3 bases are TGTGCCAGTAGTATCAAGACAGTGGGGACTGAAGCTTTCTTT. As protein: CASSIKTVGTEAFF.

There are many counts of this clonotype. The rearrangement links TRBV2 to TRBJ2-3; the D is unclear. The V end lost 7 bases, the J end lost 3 bases, and 8 bases lay between the germline ends. The CDR3 has 12 amino acids. Per the germline V gene, CDR1 is SNHLY and CDR2 is FYNNEI. CDR3 nucleotides: TGTGCCAGCACCCAACAGACAGATACGCAGTATTTT. Translation gives CASTQQTDTQYF.

This clonotype was detected many times. The gene calls are TRBV11-1 and TRBJ2-3, with D perhaps matching TRBD1 (6 bases). Trimming removed 7 bases from V and 4 bases from J, with 12 bases in between. Germline V gene sequence: CDR1 SGHAT, CDR2 FQDESV (reference sequence). The CDR3 runs 13 residues. CDR3 amino acids: CASTLDRPDTQYF. CDR3 DNA: TGTGCCAGCACCCTAGACAGGCCAGATACGCAGTATTTT.

This rearrangement joins TRBV7-8 to TRBJ2-7; D might be TRBD1 or TRBD2, each matching 5 bases. The CDR3 runs to 14 residues. Germline V gene data show CDR1 as SGHVS and CDR2 as FQNEAQ. Trimming removed 5 bases at V and 4 bases at J, with 15 bases between. The DNA of the CDR3 is TGTGCCAGCAGCCCCCGGGGCAGGACTTACGAGCAGTACTTC. It translates to CASSPRGRTYEQYF. Full variable domain (remainder filled in from reference TRBV7-8 and TRBJ2-7): GAGVSQSPRYKVAKRGQDVALRCDPISGHVSLFWYQQALGQGPEFLTYFQNEAQLDKSGLPSDRFFAERPEGSVSTLKIQRTQQEDSAVYLCASSPRGRTYEQYFGPGTRLTVT.

This clonotype appeared a few times. V is TRBV28 and J is TRBJ2-2, with 8 bases aligning to TRBD2. The V gene end was trimmed by 2 bases and the J gene end by 5 bases; junction bases not matched to a gene: 7. The V gene's germline CDR1 is MDHEN and CDR2 SYDVKM. The CDR3 totals 16 residues. The CDR3 sequence: CASSLRVGRGTGELFF. The CDR3 coding sequence is TGTGCCAGCAGTTTACGGGTCGGGAGGGGGACCGGGGAGCTGTTTTTT.

This clonotype was seen repeatedly, ten times or more. The chain employs TRBV7-3 and TRBJ2-1, with no clear D. Per germline, CDR1 SGHTA and CDR2 FQGTGA. The CDR3 is 13 amino acids. Trimming took off 5 bases at V and 4 bases at J, with 9 bases between the two ends. The CDR3 DNA sequence: TGTGCCAGCAGCCTACTCGATTACAATGAGCAGTTCTTC. Translating gives CASSLLDYNEQFF.

Ten or more counts support this clonotype. One end of the junction does not line up with germline, which may come from a read error. The rearrangement uses TRBV12-3 or TRBV12-4 and TRBJ2-7, with 13 positions matching TRBD2. The CDR3 loop spans 13 amino acids. CDR3 nucleotide sequence: TGTGCCAGCAGTTTGGTCCCAGGACTAGCGGGAGTTTTC. The encoded protein is CASSLVPGLAGVF.

This chain uses TRBV7-9 with TRBJ2-7; 8 bases map to TRBD2. CDR1 and CDR2 (germline): SEHNR, FQNEAQ (reference sequence). V shed 3 bases, J shed 0 bases, and the junction held 19 bases outside the gene matches. This CDR3 has 20 amino acids. CDR3 sequence reads: CASSFPGGRGGSPSSYEQYF. The CDR3 DNA reads as TGTGCCAGCAGCTTTCCGGGAGGACGGGGGGGGTCACCCAGCTCCTACGAGCAGTACTTC.

This clonotype was seen at least ten times. This chain joins TRBV6-1 and TRBJ2-5, with 7 bases identical to TRBD2. There are 16 residues in the CDR3. Looked up from germline, CDR1 is MNHNS and CDR2 is SASEGT. Trimming at V came to 1 base and at J to 5 bases, leaving 10 bases not matched to a gene. The CDR3 nucleotides are TGTGCCAGCAGTGAAGAGGAGGCGGGAGTTTACGAGACCCAGTACTTC. Residues: CASSEEEAGVYETQYF.

At least ten counts were recorded for this clonotype. The chain uses TRBV28 and TRBJ2-1; possible D gene TRBD1, 6 bases. The CDR3 sequence is 15 residues long. With 2 bases removed from V and 2 bases from J, the gap between germline ends came to 10 bases. From germline, CDR1 is MDHEN and CDR2 SYDVKM. In nucleotides, the CDR3 is TGTGCCAGCAGTTTAAGGCAGGGGCCCTACAATGAGCAGTTCTTC. Translation gives CASSLRQGPYNEQFF.

This clonotype turned up a few times. The V call is TRBV19, the J call TRBJ2-2, with 11 bases that match TRBD2. Germline CDR1 is LNHDA and CDR2 is SQIVND (reference sequence). V lost 6 bases to trimming and J lost 8 bases; unmatched junction nucleotides: 8. CDR3 length: 15 residues. Here the CDR3 DNA reads TGTGCCAGTAGCGATCTAGCGGGAGGAGGAGGGGAGCTGTTTTTT. Its protein is CASSDLAGGGGELFF.

This clonotype was recorded at least ten times. This chain links TRBV12-3 or TRBV12-4 with TRBJ2-1, with no clear D. V shed 2 bases and J shed 6 bases, with 11 bases lying between them. CDR3 length: 14 residues. The DNA for the CDR3 is TGTGCCAGCAGTTTAACTCTTAGTTCCAATGAGCAGTTCTTC. Protein: CASSLTLSSNEQFF.